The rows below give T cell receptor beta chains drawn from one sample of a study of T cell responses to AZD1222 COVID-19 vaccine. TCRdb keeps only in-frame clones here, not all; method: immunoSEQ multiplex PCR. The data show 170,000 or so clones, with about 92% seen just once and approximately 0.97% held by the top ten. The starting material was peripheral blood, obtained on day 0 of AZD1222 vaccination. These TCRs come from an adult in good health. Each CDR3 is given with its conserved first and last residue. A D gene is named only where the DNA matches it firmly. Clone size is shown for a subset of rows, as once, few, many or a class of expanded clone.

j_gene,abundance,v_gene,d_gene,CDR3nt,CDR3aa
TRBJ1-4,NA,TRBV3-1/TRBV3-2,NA,TGTGCCAGCAGCCAAGACGCCAACTTGGTGGGAAAACTGTTTTTT,CASSQDANLVGKLFF
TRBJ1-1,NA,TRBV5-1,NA,TGCGCCAGCAGCTTGGGGGCAGGGACGAGGACTGAAGCTTTCTTT,CASSLGAGTRTEAFF
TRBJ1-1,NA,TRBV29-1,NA,TGCAGCGTTGACAGGGGGAACACTGAAGCTTTCTTT,CSVDRGNTEAFF
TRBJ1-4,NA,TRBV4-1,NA,TGCGCCAGCAGCCCTGGGACGAAGGATGAAAAACTGTTTTTT,CASSPGTKDEKLFF
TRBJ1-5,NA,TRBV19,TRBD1,TGTGCCAGTAGTATACGGGACAGGGGTTACGGTCAGATTGTGGGAATTAGCAATCAGCCCCAGCATTTT,CASSIRDRGYGQIVGISNQPQHF
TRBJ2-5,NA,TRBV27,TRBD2,TGTGCCAGCAGTGCAACTAGCGGGGGTTTGGAGACCCAGTACTTC,CASSATSGGLETQYF
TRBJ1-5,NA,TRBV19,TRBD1,TGTGCCAGTAGACAGGGACAGGGAAAATTTCCCAGGCCCCAGCATTTT,CASRQGQGKFPRPQHF
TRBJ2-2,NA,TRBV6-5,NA,TGTGCCAGCAGTTACGGACAGTCCAACACCGGGGAGCTGTTTTTT,CASSYGQSNTGELFF
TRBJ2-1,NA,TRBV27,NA,TGTGCCAGCAGCCGCGGGACGACCTACAATGAGCAGTTCTTC,CASSRGTTYNEQFF
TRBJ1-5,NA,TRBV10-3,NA,TGTGCCATCAGTGGGGGAAATCAGCCCCAGCATTTT,CAISGGNQPQHF
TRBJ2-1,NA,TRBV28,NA,TGTGCCAGCAGTTTCCCCCTGGGGACCGGAAGCTCCTACAATGAGCAGTTCTTC,CASSFPLGTGSSYNEQFF
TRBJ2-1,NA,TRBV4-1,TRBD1,TGCGCCAGCAGCCTGGGAACAACAGGACAGGGGGGGATCTACAATGAGCAGTTCTTC,CASSLGTTGQGGIYNEQFF
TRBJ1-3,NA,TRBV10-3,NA,TGTGCCATCAGTGAGGGCTACGAGGTAGACTCTGGAAACACCATATATTTT,CAISEGYEVDSGNTIYF
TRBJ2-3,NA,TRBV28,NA,TGTGCCAGCAACCCTGGGACCGGCACAGATACGCAGTATTTT,CASNPGTGTDTQYF
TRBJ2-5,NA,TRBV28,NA,TGTGCCAGCAGTTTATACGGGCGGTCAGCAAAACAAGAGACCCAGTACTTC,CASSLYGRSAKQETQYF
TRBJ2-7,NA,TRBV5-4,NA,TGTGCCAGCAGCGCTACGGCCTCGCACTACGAGCAGTACTTC,CASSATASHYEQYF
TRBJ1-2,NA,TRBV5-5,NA,TGTGCCAGCAGCTTGGTGAACCCAGGGGGCTACACCTTC,CASSLVNPGGYTF
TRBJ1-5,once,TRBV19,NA,TGTGCCAGTAGTATCCCCCCCTCAGTCGGTCGGGGTCAGCCCCAGCATTTT,CASSIPPSVGRGQPQHF
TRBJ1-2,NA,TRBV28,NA,TGTGCCAGCAGTGCGGACGGCCTGTCAGGCTATGGCTACACCTTC,CASSADGLSGYGYTF
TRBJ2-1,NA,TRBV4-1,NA,TGCGCCAGCAGCCAAGAACAACTCTTAACCTACAATGAGCAGTTCTTC,CASSQEQLLTYNEQFF
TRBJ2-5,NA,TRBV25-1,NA,TGTGCCAGCGGAAGAAGGGAACGCGTGGCTAAGCAAGAGACCCAGTACTTC,CASGRRERVAKQETQYF
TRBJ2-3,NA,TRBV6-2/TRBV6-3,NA,TGTGCCAGCAGCCCTCAATCGGACGGGTTGACAGATACGCAGTATTTT,CASSPQSDGLTDTQYF
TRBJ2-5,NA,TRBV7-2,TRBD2,TGTGCCAGCAGCCCATCGACTAGCGGGGGGGCCGGGCAAGAGACCCAGTACTTC,CASSPSTSGGAGQETQYF
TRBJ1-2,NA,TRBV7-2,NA,TGTGCCAGCAGCGGGGGGCGAGGCTATGGCTACACCTTC,CASSGGRGYGYTF
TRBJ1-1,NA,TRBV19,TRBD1,TGTGCCAGTAGTAGAGGGGGCCAGAACACTGAAGCTTTCTTT,CASSRGGQNTEAFF
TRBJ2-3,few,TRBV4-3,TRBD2,TGCGCCAGCAGCCACCGGCGGGCGACTAGCGGGGGAGGTGGCACAGATACGCAGTATTTT,CASSHRRATSGGGGTDTQYF
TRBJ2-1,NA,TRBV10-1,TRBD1,TGCGCCAGCAGTGACCCAGGGGGCAGTGAGCAGTTCTTC,CASSDPGGSEQFF
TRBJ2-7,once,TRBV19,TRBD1,TGTGCCAGTAGCGGACAGGGAACCTACGAGCAGTACTTC,CASSGQGTYEQYF
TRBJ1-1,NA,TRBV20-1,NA,TGCAGTGCTTGTGGACAGACGAACACTGAAGCTTTCTTT,CSACGQTNTEAFF
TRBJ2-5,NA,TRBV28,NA,TGTGCCAGCAGTTCCCAATCACCCCAGTACTTC,CASSSQSPQYF
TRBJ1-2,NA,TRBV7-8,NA,TGTGCCAGCAGCTTTTTGTTGGGGGGCGACTATGGCTACACCTTC,CASSFLLGGDYGYTF
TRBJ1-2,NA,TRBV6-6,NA,TGTGCCAGCAGTTACGGGGTAGCCCTCTATGGCTACACCTTC,CASSYGVALYGYTF
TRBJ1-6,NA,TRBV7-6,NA,TGTGCCAGCAGCTTAGAGTCCGTCCCCTCGTATTCACCCCTCCACTTT,CASSLESVPSYSPLHF
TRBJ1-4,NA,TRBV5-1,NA,TGCGCCAGCAGCAAGGACAGCTCTAATGAAAAACTGTTTTTT,CASSKDSSNEKLFF
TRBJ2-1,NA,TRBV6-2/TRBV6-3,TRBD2,TGTGCCAGCAGTACCTCCGGGACTAGCGGGGGGGCTTACAATGAGCAGTTCTTC,CASSTSGTSGGAYNEQFF
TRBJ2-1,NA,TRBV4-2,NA,TGTGCCAGCAGCCAAGATCAGACCTCCTACAATGAGCAGTTCTTC,CASSQDQTSYNEQFF
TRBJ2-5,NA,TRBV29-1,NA,TGCAGCGTTGACGGGGGCACCCGACAAATTCAAGAGACCCAGTACTTC,CSVDGGTRQIQETQYF
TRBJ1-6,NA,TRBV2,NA,TGTGCCAGCAGCGGGCAGGGGAGCTCCTATAATTCACCCCTCCACTTT,CASSGQGSSYNSPLHF
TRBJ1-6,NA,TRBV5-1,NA,TGCGCCAGCAGCTTGGATCAGGGGAATTCACCCCTCCACTTT,CASSLDQGNSPLHF
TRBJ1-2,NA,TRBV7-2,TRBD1,TGTGCCAGCAGCATCGACAGGGGGTTTTACGGCTACACCTTC,CASSIDRGFYGYTF
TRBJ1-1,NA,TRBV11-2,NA,TGTGCCAGCAGCTTAGAAATCTCGAACACTGAAGCTTTCTTT,CASSLEISNTEAFF
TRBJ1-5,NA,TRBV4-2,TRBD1,TGTGCCAGCAGCCCCGGACAGGGGGCTCTTTATAGCAATCAGCCCCAGCATTTT,CASSPGQGALYSNQPQHF
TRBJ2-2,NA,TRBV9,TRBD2,TGTGCCAGCAGCGTACGGGCTAGCGGGTCCGGGGAGCTGTTTTTT,CASSVRASGSGELFF
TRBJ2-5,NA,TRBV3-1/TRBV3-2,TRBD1,TGTGCCAGCAGCCAATCATCAGGGGGCGAGGGCCAGTACTTC,CASSQSSGGEGQYF
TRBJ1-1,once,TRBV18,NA,TGTGCCAGCTCACCAGGAGTGGGGGACACTGAAGCTTTCTTT,CASSPGVGDTEAFF
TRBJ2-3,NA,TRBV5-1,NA,TGCGCCAGCAGCTTGGGCAGGGCCACAGATACGCAGTATTTT,CASSLGRATDTQYF
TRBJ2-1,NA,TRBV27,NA,TGTGCCAGCAGTTCCCCGCCTCGACCCTACAATGAGCAGTTCTTC,CASSSPPRPYNEQFF
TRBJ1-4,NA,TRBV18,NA,TGTGCCAGCTCTGGGGGGAATGAAAAACTGTTTTTT,CASSGGNEKLFF
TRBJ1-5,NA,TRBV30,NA,TGTGCCTGGACACCGGGGTACAATCAGCCCCAGCATTTT,CAWTPGYNQPQHF
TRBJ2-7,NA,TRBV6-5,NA,TGTGCCAGCAGTTACTCTTTCTCGGGGACCTACGAGCAGTACTTC,CASSYSFSGTYEQYF
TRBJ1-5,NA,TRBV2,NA,TGTGCCAGCAGCCCAACAGGGAGCAATCAGCCCCAGCATTTT,CASSPTGSNQPQHF
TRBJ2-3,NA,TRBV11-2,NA,TGTGCCAGCAGCACCTCCGGGGAGACGCAGTATTTT,CASSTSGETQYF
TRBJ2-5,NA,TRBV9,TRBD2,TGTGCCAGCAGCCGGACTAGCGGGGGGCAAGAGACCCAGTACTTC,CASSRTSGGQETQYF
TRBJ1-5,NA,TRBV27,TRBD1,TGTGCCAGCAGTCGGACAGGGTTTTTTCAGCCCCAGCATTTT,CASSRTGFFQPQHF
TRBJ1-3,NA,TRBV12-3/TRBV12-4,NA,TGTGCCAGCAGGAAAGCCGGAAACACCATATATTTT,CASRKAGNTIYF
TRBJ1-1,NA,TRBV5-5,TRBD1,TGTGCCAGCAGCTTGGTCCCAGGGGGTGGCACTGAAGCTTTCTTT,CASSLVPGGGTEAFF
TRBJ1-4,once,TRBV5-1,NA,TGCGCCAGCAGCTTGAGGCCTGTCAGCAATAATGAAAAACTGTTTTTT,CASSLRPVSNNEKLFF
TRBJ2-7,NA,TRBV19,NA,TGTGCCAGTAGTATGAACAGGGTTTCCTACGAGCAGTACTTC,CASSMNRVSYEQYF
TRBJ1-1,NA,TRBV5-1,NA,TGCGCCAGCGGGGGAGGGACTGTGAACACTGAAGCTTTCTTT,CASGGGTVNTEAFF
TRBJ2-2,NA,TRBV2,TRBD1,TGTGCCAGCGATAATTTGGACAGGGCGGTCGGGGAGCTGTTTTTT,CASDNLDRAVGELFF